The 22 T cell receptor beta chains below were found in one sample sequenced in a study of cytomegalovirus exposure and HLA in healthy donors. PCR primers comprised 60 Vbeta and 13 Jbeta primers. TCRdb's table, derived via immunoSEQ multiplex PCR, lists solely in-frame clones and lacks some. This listing includes around 130,000 clones. Sequenced input: PBMCs. These receptors were collected from a woman aged 55-75 years in good health and CMV-seronegative.

The chain is built from TRBV4-2 and TRBJ1-1, with 8 bases that match TRBD1. The CDR3 has 15 residues. The V gene's germline CDR1 is LGHNA and CDR2 YNFKEQ. J gave up 0 bases and V 3 bases, and 3 bases lay outside the gene matches. The CDR3 spells CASSQPGQVNTEAFF. DNA of the CDR3: TGTGCCAGCAGCCAGCCGGGACAGGTGAACACTGAAGCTTTCTTT.

The chain combines TRBV18 with TRBJ1-1, with 7 bases lining up with TRBD1. CDR3 length: 17 amino acids. V lost 2 bases, J lost 2 bases, and 11 bases stayed unmatched. The germline gives CDR1 KGHSH, CDR2 LQKENI. CDR3 nucleotide sequence: TGTGCCAGCTCACCAAGGGGTAAGACAGGGCATAACACTGAAGCTTTCTTT. As protein: CASSPRGKTGHNTEAFF.

The chain carries TRBV6-6 and TRBJ1-5, with 7 bases lining up with TRBD1. The germline CDR1 and CDR2 sequences are MNHNY and SVGAGI (reference sequence). This CDR3 is built from 14 residues. J gave up 10 bases and V 4 bases, and 10 bases lay outside the gene matches. CDR3 residues: CASSWDRVSDPQHF. The CDR3 coding sequence is TGTGCCAGCAGTTGGGACAGAGTATCGGATCCCCAGCATTTT.

The genes are TRBV18 and TRBJ1-2; a possible D gene is TRBD1 (6 bases). Germline CDR1 is KGHSH and CDR2 is LQKENI. CDR3 length: 14 residues. V dropped 6 bases and J dropped 2 bases, with 13 bases sitting between them. CDR3 sequence (DNA): TGTGCCAGCTCCCGGACAGAGAAAAACTATGGCTACACCTTC. Amino acids: CASSRTEKNYGYTF. Variable domain in full (rest from reference TRBV18 and TRBJ1-2): NAGVMQNPRHLVRRRGQEARLRCSPMKGHSHVYWYRQLPEEGLKFMVYLQKENIIDESGMPKERFSAEFPKEGPSILRIQQVVRGDSAAYFCASSRTEKNYGYTFGSGTRLTVV.

This chain connects TRBV14 to TRBJ2-1, with TRBD1 matching over 7 bases. CDR1 is SGHDN and CDR2 is FVKESK in the germline V gene. The CDR3 spans 13 residues. V lost 8 bases and J lost 4; bases outside the gene matches: 5. CDR3 DNA: TGTGCCAGCCGTAGACAGGGTTACAATGAGCAGTTCTTC. This sequence encodes CASRRQGYNEQFF.

V usage is TRBV10-3 and J usage is TRBJ1-6, with TRBD1 matching 8 bases. Germline V gives CDR1 ENHRY, CDR2 SYGVKD. Unmatched junction bases numbered 8, after V lost 6 bases and J lost 1 base. CDR3 length: 17 residues. As DNA, the CDR3 is TGTGCCATCAGCCGGGCAACAGGGGGATCCTATAATTCACCCCTCCACTTT. This gives the protein CAISRATGGSYNSPLHF.

The chain has TRBV6-6 and TRBJ2-7, with D unresolved. This CDR3 comprises 15 residues. Germline CDR1 and CDR2: MNHNY and SVGAGI (reference sequence). Trimming removed 2 bases from V and 3 bases from J, with 14 bases in between. The CDR3 is CASSYDNKALYEQYF. CDR3 DNA: TGTGCCAGCAGTTACGACAATAAGGCCCTCTACGAGCAGTACTTC.

The rearrangement joins TRBV5-1 to TRBJ2-5; 11 nucleotides agree with TRBD2. The V and J ends lost 0 bases and 3 bases, in that order; junction bases with no gene match: 7. The CDR3 is 17 residues long. CDR1 is SGHRS, CDR2 YFSETQ, per germline. This CDR3 is CASSLGGTSGREETQYF. Here the CDR3 DNA reads TGCGCCAGCAGCTTGGGGGGGACTAGCGGAAGAGAAGAGACCCAGTACTTC.

The chain has TRBV10-2 and TRBJ2-7, with TRBD1 as a possible D gene (6 bases). Germline V gene data show CDR1 as WSHSY and CDR2 as SAAADI. The CDR3 has 16 amino acids. V dropped 6 bases and J dropped 0 bases, with 18 bases sitting between them. CDR3 coding DNA: TGCGCCAGCAGCGCAGCAGGGGCTACCAGCTCCTACGAGCAGTACTTC. Protein product: CASSAAGATSSYEQYF.

The chain has TRBV6-6 and TRBJ1-1, with 10 bases fitting TRBD1. V lost 5 bases, J lost 5 bases, and 11 bases stayed unmatched. CDR3 length equals 16 residues. Germline CDR1 reads MNHNY; CDR2 reads SVGAGI (reference sequence). DNA for the CDR3: TGTGCCAGCAGTACAGACAGGGGGCGCCGAGAAACTGAAGCTTTCTTT. It is translated as CASSTDRGRRETEAFF.

V is TRBV7-9 and J is TRBJ2-3; a weak D match, TRBD2 (7 bases). The CDR3 runs 16 residues. Germline CDR1 is SEHNR and CDR2 is FQNEAQ (reference sequence). V shed 4 bases and J shed 5 bases, with 19 bases lying between them. The CDR3 spells CASSWTAGPGGDTQYF. As DNA, the CDR3 is TGTGCCAGCAGCTGGACAGCGGGACCAGGTGGAGATACGCAGTATTTT.

The rearrangement joins TRBV9 to TRBJ1-1, with unresolved D. Germline CDR1 reads SGDLS; CDR2 reads YYNGEE. This CDR3 has 14 amino acids. V lost 4 bases to trimming and J lost 1 base, with 11 bases between them. The CDR3 DNA reads TGTGCCAGCAGCCTCAAGGCGGAGAACACTGAAGCTTTCTTT. Its translation is CASSLKAENTEAFF.

The rearrangement joins TRBV4-1 to TRBJ2-1; TRBD1 is a possible D gene (5 bases). V was cut by 1 base and J by 8 bases, with 12 bases left in between. The CDR3 spans 14 residues. Per the germline V gene, CDR1 is MGHRA and CDR2 is YSYEKL. The CDR3, as DNA: TGCGCCAGCAGCCAAGTATCAGGGTTAGATGAGCAGTTCTTC. This translates into CASSQVSGLDEQFF.

The chain recombines TRBV19 with TRBJ1-5, with D perhaps TRBD1 (6 bases). Germline-derived CDR1 and CDR2 are LNHDA and SQIVND (reference sequence). The CDR3 is 13 residues long. V shed 7 bases and J shed 7 bases, with 14 bases lying between them. In DNA, the CDR3 is TGTGCCAGTAATGCAGGGGTAGAACAGCCCCAGCATTTT. This codes for CASNAGVEQPQHF.

The chain carries TRBV28 and TRBJ1-2; 7 bases line up with TRBD1. V was clipped by 3 bases and J by 4 bases; unmatched bases: 5. The CDR3 runs to 14 residues. Germline V lookup: CDR1 MDHEN, CDR2 SYDVKM. The CDR3 protein is CASSLGDRAYGYTF. Written as DNA, the CDR3 is TGTGCCAGCAGTTTGGGAGACAGGGCCTATGGCTACACCTTC.

V usage is TRBV7-9 and J usage is TRBJ1-1; D not resolved. The CDR3 runs to 14 residues. Germline V gene sequence: CDR1 SEHNR, CDR2 FQNEAQ (reference sequence). Trimming took off 1 base at V and 6 bases at J, with 12 bases between the two ends. The DNA of the CDR3 is TGTGCCAGCAGCTTAGGACTTATTAGCCCTGAAGCTTTCTTT. It specifies CASSLGLISPEAFF. The entire variable domain, with the rest obtained from reference TRBV7-9 and TRBJ1-1, is as follows: DTGVSQNPRHKITKRGQNVTFRCDPISEHNRLYWYRQTLGQGPEFLTYFQNEAQLEKSRLLSDRFSAERPKGSFSTLEIQRTEQGDSAMYLCASSLGLISPEAFFGQGTRLTVV.

The chain combines TRBV19 with TRBJ2-1; 7 bases match TRBD2. J was trimmed by 1 base and V by 3 bases; bases with no gene match: 6. Germline CDR1 and CDR2: LNHDA and SQIVND (reference sequence). CDR3 length: 16 amino acids. CDR3 sequence: CASSISAGVSYNEQFF. The CDR3 nucleotides read TGTGCCAGTAGTATTTCGGCGGGAGTGTCCTACAATGAGCAGTTCTTC.

This sequence joins TRBV18 and TRBJ2-5; 7 nucleotides line up with TRBD1. With V trimmed by 8 bases and J by 1 base, 10 bases remained unmatched. The germline V gene has CDR1 KGHSH and CDR2 LQKENI. The CDR3 length is 15 residues. The CDR3, as DNA: TGTGCCAGCATACCAACCCCAGGGGGCCAAGAGACCCAGTACTTC. It translates to CASIPTPGGQETQYF. The entire variable domain, with the rest obtained from reference TRBV18 and TRBJ2-5, is as follows: NAGVMQNPRHLVRRRGQEARLRCSPMKGHSHVYWYRQLPEEGLKFMVYLQKENIIDESGMPKERFSAEFPKEGPSILRIQQVVRGDSAAYFCASIPTPGGQETQYFGPGTRLLVL.

The V gene is TRBV11-2, the J gene TRBJ2-6, with a weak D call TRBD2 (5 bases). This CDR3 is built from 17 residues. Trimming stripped 7 bases from V and 1 base from J, with 17 bases between. Germline CDR1 reads SGHAT; CDR2 reads FQNNGV. The CDR3: CASTPRGFDSGANVLTF. The DNA for the CDR3 is TGTGCCAGCACCCCGAGAGGGTTCGATTCTGGGGCCAACGTCCTGACTTTC.

The gene calls are TRBV5-4 and TRBJ2-1, with 9 nucleotides matching TRBD1. V gave up 5 bases and J gave up 0 bases; unmatched junction bases: 3. CDR3 length equals 15 residues. Germline CDR1 SGHNT, CDR2 YYREEE (reference sequence). In nucleotides, the CDR3 is TGTGCCAGCAGACAGGACAGGGGCTCCTACAATGAGCAGTTCTTC. Its protein product is CASRQDRGSYNEQFF.

This chain links TRBV4-2 with TRBJ1-3; D remains ambiguous. Germline V CDR1 and CDR2: LGHNA, YNFKEQ. CDR3 size: 13 residues. Trimming left V 4 bases short and J 4 bases short, with 8 bases between. CDR3 DNA: TGTGCCAGCAGCCCCCTTTCGGGAAACACCATATATTTT. The encoded protein is CASSPLSGNTIYF.

This chain uses TRBV19 with TRBJ1-3; D is unclear. Trimming took 4 bases from V and 0 from J, leaving 13 bases between them. Germline loops: CDR1 LNHDA, CDR2 SQIVND (reference sequence). The CDR3 is 16 residues long. CDR3 sequence reads: CASSSLQKTSGNTIYF. CDR3 in DNA: TGTGCCAGTAGTAGCTTACAGAAGACCTCTGGAAACACCATATATTTT.